The sample holds a few counts of the clone carrying this T cell receptor beta chain. The CDR3 totals 18 residues. With V trimmed by 7 bases and J by 1 base, 9 bases remained unmatched. The V gene's germline CDR1 is SNHLY and CDR2 FYNNEI. Generated by immunoSEQ multiplex PCR, the TCRdb table keeps only in-frame clones and is missing some. The data hold 65,000 or so clones, with roughly 93% observed a single time. The record originates from a study of CD4 T cells in relation to SARS-CoV-2 and coronaviruses. Before the COVID-19 pandemic, during about 2011-2018, CD4+ T cells were taken from unexposed donors. Naive and memory CD4+ T cells were separated from cryopreserved PBMCs.

The rearrangement links TRBV2 to TRBJ2-2; TRBD2 matches 13 bases. Sequenced: naive CD4+ T cells from PBMCs. Subset meaning: naive CD4+ T cells isolated by negative enrichment. The source of this sequence is a human donor in good health. CDR3 coding DNA: TGTGCCAGCACCTTAAGACTAGCGGGAGGTCAGAACACCGGGGAGCTGTTTTTT. Its translation: CASTLRLAGGQNTGELFF.